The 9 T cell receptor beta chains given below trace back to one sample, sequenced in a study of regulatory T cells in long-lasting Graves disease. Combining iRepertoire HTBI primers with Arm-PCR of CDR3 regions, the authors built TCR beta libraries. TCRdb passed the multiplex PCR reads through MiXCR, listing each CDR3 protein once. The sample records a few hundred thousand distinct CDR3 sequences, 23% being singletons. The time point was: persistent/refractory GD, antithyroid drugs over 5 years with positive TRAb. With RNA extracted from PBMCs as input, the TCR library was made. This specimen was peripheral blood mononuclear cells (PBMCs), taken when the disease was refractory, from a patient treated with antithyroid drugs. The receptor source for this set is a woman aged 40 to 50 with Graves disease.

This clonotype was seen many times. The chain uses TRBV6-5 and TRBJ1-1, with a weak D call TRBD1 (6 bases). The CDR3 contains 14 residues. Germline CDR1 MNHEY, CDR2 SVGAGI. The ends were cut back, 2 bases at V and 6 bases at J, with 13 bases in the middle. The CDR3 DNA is TGTGCCAGCAGTTACACCCGACAGGCATCTGAAGCTTTCTTT. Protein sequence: CASSYTRQASEAFF.

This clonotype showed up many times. As DNA, the CDR3 is TGTGCCAGCAGTAGATCAGGGGCCTGGGGGGGCTACACCTTC. Its protein product is CASSRSGAWGGYTF. This chain links TRBV12-3 or TRBV12-4 with TRBJ1-2; tentative D call: TRBD1 (6 bases). V dropped 5 bases and J dropped 8 bases, with 18 bases sitting between them. The CDR3 contains 14 residues.

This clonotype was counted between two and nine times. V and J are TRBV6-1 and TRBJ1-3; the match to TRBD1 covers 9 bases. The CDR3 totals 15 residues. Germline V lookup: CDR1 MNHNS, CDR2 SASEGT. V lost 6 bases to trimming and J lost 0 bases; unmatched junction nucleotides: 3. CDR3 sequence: CASRGQGDSGNTIYF. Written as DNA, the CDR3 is TGTGCCAGCAGGGGACAGGGAGACTCTGGAAACACCATATATTTT.

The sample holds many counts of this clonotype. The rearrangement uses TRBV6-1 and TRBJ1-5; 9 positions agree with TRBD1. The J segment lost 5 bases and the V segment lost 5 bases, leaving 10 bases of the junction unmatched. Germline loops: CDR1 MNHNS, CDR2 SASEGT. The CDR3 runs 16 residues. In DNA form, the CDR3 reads TGTGCCAGCAGTCTCGATTGGGACAGGGCACATCAGCCCCAGCATTTT. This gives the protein CASSLDWDRAHQPQHF.

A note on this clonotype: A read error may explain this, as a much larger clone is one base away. The CDR3 loop reads CTTSRPVDREDNQPQHF. DNA for the CDR3: TGTACCACCAGCAGACCTGTGGACAGGGAAGACAATCAGCCCCAGCATTTT. The gene calls are TRBV15 and TRBJ1-5; 8 nucleotides match TRBD1. In germline, CDR1 is LNHNV, CDR2 YYDKDF (reference sequence). The length of the CDR3 is 17 residues.

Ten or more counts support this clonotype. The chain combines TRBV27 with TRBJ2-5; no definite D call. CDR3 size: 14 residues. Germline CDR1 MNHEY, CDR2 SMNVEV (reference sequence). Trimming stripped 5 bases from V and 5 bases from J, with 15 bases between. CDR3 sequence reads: CASSLNWGGETQYF. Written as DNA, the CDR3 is TGTGCCAGCAGTCTAAACTGGGGTGGGGAGACCCAGTACTTC.

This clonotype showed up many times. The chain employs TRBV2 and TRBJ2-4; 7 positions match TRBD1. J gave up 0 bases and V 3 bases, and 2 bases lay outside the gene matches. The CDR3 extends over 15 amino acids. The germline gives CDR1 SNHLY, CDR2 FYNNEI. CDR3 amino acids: CASSEDRLAKNIQYF. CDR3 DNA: TGTGCCAGCAGTGAGGACAGGCTAGCCAAAAACATTCAGTACTTC.

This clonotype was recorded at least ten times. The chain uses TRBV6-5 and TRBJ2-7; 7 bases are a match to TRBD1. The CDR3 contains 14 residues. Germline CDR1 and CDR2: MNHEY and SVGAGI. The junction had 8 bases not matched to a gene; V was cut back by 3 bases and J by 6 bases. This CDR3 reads CASSYGQEVAEQYF. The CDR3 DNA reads TGTGCCAGCAGTTATGGACAGGAGGTTGCCGAGCAGTACTTC.

The chain's CDR3 is CATRTGGDGSYEQYF. The CDR3, as DNA: TGTGCCACCAGGACAGGGGGCGATGGTTCCTACGAGCAGTACTTC. V usage is TRBV15 and J usage is TRBJ2-7; TRBD1 agrees at 10 bases. The CDR3 has 15 amino acids. The V gene end was trimmed by 6 bases and the J gene end by 1 base; junction bases not matched to a gene: 6. Looked up from germline, CDR1 is LNHNV and CDR2 is YYDKDF (reference sequence).